The 10 T cell receptor beta chains presented below share a single source sample, sequenced in a study of cytomegalovirus exposure and HLA in healthy donors. PCR used 60 Vbeta primers and 13 Jbeta primers. Produced via immunoSEQ multiplex PCR; TCRdb's table is partial and in-frame only. This table holds 55,000 to 75,000 clones, about 89% found once. The sample consisted of PBMCs. These receptors were collected from a man aged 18 to 29 in good health and CMV-seronegative.

V gene TRBV25-1 combines with J gene TRBJ1-2, with D unresolved. This CDR3 contains 18 residues. In germline, CDR1 is MGHDK, CDR2 SYGVNS. V lost 2 bases, J lost 3 bases, and 22 bases lay in between. The CDR3 sequence is CASSEGTTGTYNYYGYTF. CDR3 sequence (DNA): TGTGCCAGCAGTGAAGGCACTACCGGAACTTACAACTACTATGGCTACACCTTC.

The chain recombines TRBV6-1 with TRBJ1-2, with 9 bases identical to TRBD1. This CDR3 region has 16 residues. Per germline, CDR1 MNHNS and CDR2 SASEGT. V shed 4 bases and J 1 base; nucleotides not matched to a gene: 7. The CDR3 is CASSGPGQGYNYGYTF. CDR3 DNA: TGTGCCAGCAGTGGACCGGGACAGGGCTATAACTATGGCTACACCTTC.

This chain uses TRBV28 with TRBJ2-7; possible D gene TRBD1, 6 bases. This CDR3 has 12 amino acids. CDR1 and CDR2 from the germline V gene are MDHEN and SYDVKM. Trimming took off 10 bases at V and 0 bases at J, with 10 bases between the two ends. CDR3 residues: CATRQDSYEQYF. CDR3 coding DNA: TGTGCCACCCGACAGGACTCCTACGAGCAGTACTTC. Full variable domain (outside the CDR3, taken from reference TRBV28 and TRBJ2-7): DVKVTQSSRYLVKRTGEKVFLECVQDMDHENMFWYRQDPGLGLRLIYFSYDVKMKEKGDIPEGYSVSREKKERFSLILESASTNQTSMYLCATRQDSYEQYFGPGTRLTVT.

The chain combines TRBV11-2 with TRBJ1-5, with no clear D. Between the trimmed V and J ends, which lost 0 bases and 6 bases, there was a span of 12 bases. Germline CDR1 reads SGHAT; CDR2 reads FQNNGV. This CDR3 contains 15 residues. In DNA form, the CDR3 reads TGTGCCAGCAGCTTAGACGGAAAAGGAGGTCAGCCCCAGCATTTT. The encoded protein is CASSLDGKGGQPQHF.

In its sample, this clone was seen a few times. V gene TRBV6-5 combines with J gene TRBJ1-1, with TRBD1 identical over 7 bases. V was clipped by 6 bases and J by 12 bases; unmatched bases: 7. The CDR3 totals 11 residues. Looked up from germline, CDR1 is MNHEY and CDR2 is SVGAGI. CDR3 bases: TGTGCCAGCAGCCGCCAGGGGGTTACTTTCTTT. Its translation is CASSRQGVTFF.

The chain has TRBV7-9 and TRBJ1-6; D gene uncertain. The germline CDR1 and CDR2 sequences are SEHNR and FQNEAQ (reference sequence). The CDR3 is 16 residues long. The V end lost 6 bases, the J end lost 7 bases, and 19 bases lay between the germline ends. CDR3 loop: CASRHPLESRNSPLHF. CDR3 nucleotide sequence: TGTGCCAGCAGACACCCCTTGGAGAGTCGAAATTCACCCCTCCACTTT.

The chain employs TRBV6-1 and TRBJ2-7; D is possibly TRBD2 (5 bases). Germline CDR1 reads MNHNS; CDR2 reads SASEGT. The V end lost 6 bases, the J end lost 2 bases, and 8 bases lay between the germline ends. This CDR3 has 12 amino acids. The CDR3 spells CASRTGTYEQYF. The DNA of the CDR3 is TGTGCCAGCAGGACGGGGACCTACGAGCAGTACTTC.

This clone has just a few counts. This chain uses TRBV2 with TRBJ1-1, with a weak D call TRBD1 (6 bases). The length of the CDR3 is 12 residues. Germline V gene sequence: CDR1 SNHLY, CDR2 FYNNEI. Between the trimmed V and J ends, which lost 8 bases and 0 bases, there was a span of 7 bases. For the CDR3, the DNA is TGTGCCAGCGGGACACTGAACACTGAAGCTTTCTTT. Amino acids: CASGTLNTEAFF.

The V gene is TRBV25-1, the J gene TRBJ2-2; D is uncertain. CDR3 length equals 13 residues. Germline assignment: CDR1 MGHDK and CDR2 SYGVNS. Between the trimmed V and J ends, which lost 3 bases and 2 bases, there was a span of 4 bases. CDR3 DNA: TGTGCCAGCAGTGACAGAAACACCGGGGAGCTGTTTTTT. This translates into CASSDRNTGELFF.

This chain connects TRBV12-5 to TRBJ1-5; 9 nucleotides line up with TRBD1. The V and J ends lost 5 bases and 2 bases, in that order; junction bases with no gene match: 10. This CDR3 has 17 amino acids. CDR1 is LGHNT, CDR2 FRNRAP, per germline. CDR3 sequence reads: CASGTGQGGFGNQPQHF. Here the CDR3 DNA reads TGTGCTAGTGGTACGGGACAGGGAGGTTTTGGCAATCAGCCCCAGCATTTT. Drawing the rest from reference TRBV12-5 and TRBJ1-5, the complete variable domain is DARVTQTPRHKVTEMGQEVTMRCQPILGHNTVFWYRQTMMQGLELLAYFRNRAPLDDSGMPKDRFSAEMPDATLATLKIQPSEPRDSAVYFCASGTGQGGFGNQPQHFGDGTRLSIL.